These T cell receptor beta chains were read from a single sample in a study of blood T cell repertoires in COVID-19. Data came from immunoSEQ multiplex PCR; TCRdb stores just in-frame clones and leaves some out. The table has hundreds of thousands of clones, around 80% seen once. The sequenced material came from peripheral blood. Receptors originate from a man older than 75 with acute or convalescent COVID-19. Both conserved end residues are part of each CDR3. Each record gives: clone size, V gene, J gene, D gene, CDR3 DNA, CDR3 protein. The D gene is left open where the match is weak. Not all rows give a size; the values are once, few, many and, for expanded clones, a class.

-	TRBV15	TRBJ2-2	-	TGTGCCACCAGCAGAGATACACGCCTCGGGGAGCTGTTTTTT	CATSRDTRLGELFF
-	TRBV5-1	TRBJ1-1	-	TGCGCCAGCAGACAACAGGGTGAAACTGAAGCTTTCTTT	CASRQQGETEAFF
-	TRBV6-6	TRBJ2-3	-	TGTGCCAGCAGCCAGACAGGCCGCACAGATACGCAGTATTTT	CASSQTGRTDTQYF
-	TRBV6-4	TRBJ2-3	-	TGTGCCAGCAGTGACGGGCTAGCTCTCACAGATACGCAGTATTTT	CASSDGLALTDTQYF
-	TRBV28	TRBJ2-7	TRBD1	TGTGCCAGCAGTTCCGGGACAGGGTCCTACGAGCAGTACTTC	CASSSGTGSYEQYF
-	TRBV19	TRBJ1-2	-	TGTGCCAGTAGTATCGGTGAGCTCGGGGTGCGCAACTATGGCTACACCTTC	CASSIGELGVRNYGYTF
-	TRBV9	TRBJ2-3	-	TGTGCCAGCAGCCTTACTACTCTCACAGATACGCAGTATTTT	CASSLTTLTDTQYF
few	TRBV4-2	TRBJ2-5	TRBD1	TGTGCCAGCAGCCTCGGGTGGACAGGGTCTGAGGAGACCCAGTACTTC	CASSLGWTGSEETQYF
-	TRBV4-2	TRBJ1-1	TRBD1	TGTGCCAGCCGTACCGGGACAGCGAACACTGAAGCTTTCTTT	CASRTGTANTEAFF
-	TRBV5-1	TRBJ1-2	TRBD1	TGCGCCAGCAGCTTCCAGGGGGCTTTGGGCTACACCTTC	CASSFQGALGYTF
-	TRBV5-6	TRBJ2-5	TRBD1	TGTGCCAGCAGCTGGAGGTCTGGGACAGCACAAGAGACCCAGTACTTC	CASSWRSGTAQETQYF
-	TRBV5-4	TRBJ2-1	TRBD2	TGTGCCAGCAGCTTGGCCGGGACTAGCGGGTATGAGCAGTTCTTC	CASSLAGTSGYEQFF
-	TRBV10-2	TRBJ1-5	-	TGCGCCAGCAGTGGGCAGGCGAGCAATCAGCCCCAGCATTTT	CASSGQASNQPQHF
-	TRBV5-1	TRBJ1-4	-	TGCGCCAGCACCCGGGATGGGGGCACCGGGGCTGAAAAACTGTTTTTT	CASTRDGGTGAEKLFF
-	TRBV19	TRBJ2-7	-	TGTGCCAGTAGTACTCTCGGGGGACAGAACTACGAGCAGTACTTC	CASSTLGGQNYEQYF
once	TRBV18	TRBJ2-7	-	TGTGCCAGCTCACCTTCTGCGGGGAACGAGCAGTACTTC	CASSPSAGNEQYF
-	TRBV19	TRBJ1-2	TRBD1	TGTGCCACCGCGGTGGACAGGTGGGATGGCTACACCTTC	CATAVDRWDGYTF
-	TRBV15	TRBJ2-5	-	TGTGCCACCAGCCCCTTGGGGAGAGAAGAGACCCAGTACTTC	CATSPLGREETQYF
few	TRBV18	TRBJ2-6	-	TGTGCCAGTCGTCCTGGGGCCAACGTCCTGACTTTC	CASRPGANVLTF
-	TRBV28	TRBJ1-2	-	TGTGCCAGCAGTTTTTTACAGGATGGCTACACCTTC	CASSFLQDGYTF